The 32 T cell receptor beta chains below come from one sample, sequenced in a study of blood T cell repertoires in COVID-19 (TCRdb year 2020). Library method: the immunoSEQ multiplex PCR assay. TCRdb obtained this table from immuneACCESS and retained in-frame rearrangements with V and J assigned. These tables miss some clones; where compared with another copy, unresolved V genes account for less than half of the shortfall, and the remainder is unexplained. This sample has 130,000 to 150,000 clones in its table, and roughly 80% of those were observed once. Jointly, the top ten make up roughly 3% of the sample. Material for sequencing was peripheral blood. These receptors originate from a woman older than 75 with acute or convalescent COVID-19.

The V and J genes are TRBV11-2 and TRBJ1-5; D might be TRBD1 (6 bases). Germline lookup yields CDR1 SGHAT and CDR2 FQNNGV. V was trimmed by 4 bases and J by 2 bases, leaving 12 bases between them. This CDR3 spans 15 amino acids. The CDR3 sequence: CASSYGRGGNQPQHF. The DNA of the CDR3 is TGTGCCAGCAGCTACGGCAGGGGTGGCAATCAGCCCCAGCATTTT.

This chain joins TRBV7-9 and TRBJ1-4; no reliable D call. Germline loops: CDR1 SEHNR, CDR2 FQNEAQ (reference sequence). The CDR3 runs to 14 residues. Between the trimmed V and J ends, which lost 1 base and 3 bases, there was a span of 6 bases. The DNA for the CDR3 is TGTGCCAGCAGCTTAGGGTTAGCTAATGAAAAACTGTTTTTT. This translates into CASSLGLANEKLFF.

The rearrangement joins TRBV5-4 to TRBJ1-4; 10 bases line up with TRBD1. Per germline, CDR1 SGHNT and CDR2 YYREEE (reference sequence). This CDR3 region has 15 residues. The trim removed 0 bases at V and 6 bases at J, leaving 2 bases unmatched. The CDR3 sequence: CASSLGQGAYEKLFF. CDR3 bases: TGTGCCAGCAGCTTGGGACAGGGGGCATATGAAAAACTGTTTTTT.

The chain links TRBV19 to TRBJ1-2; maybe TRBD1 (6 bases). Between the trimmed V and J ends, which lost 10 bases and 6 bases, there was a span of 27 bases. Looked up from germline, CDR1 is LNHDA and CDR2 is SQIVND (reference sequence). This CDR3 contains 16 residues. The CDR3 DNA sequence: TGTGCCACCTTCACGGGACGGTCCACGGCAGGGGATGGCTACACCTTC. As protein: CATFTGRSTAGDGYTF.

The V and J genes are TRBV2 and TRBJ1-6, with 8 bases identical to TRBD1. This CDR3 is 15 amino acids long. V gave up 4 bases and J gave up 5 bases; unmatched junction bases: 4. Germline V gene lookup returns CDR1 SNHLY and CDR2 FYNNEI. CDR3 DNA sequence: TGTGCCAGCAGTGTAAGACAGGGGAATAATTCACCCCTCCACTTT. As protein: CASSVRQGNNSPLHF.

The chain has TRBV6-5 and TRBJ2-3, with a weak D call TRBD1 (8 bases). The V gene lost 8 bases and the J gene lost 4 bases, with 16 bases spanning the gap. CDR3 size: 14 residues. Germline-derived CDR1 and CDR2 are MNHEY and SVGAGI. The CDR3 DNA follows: TGTGCCAGCCTTAGGACAGGGAGGGCAGATACGCAGTATTTT. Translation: CASLRTGRADTQYF.

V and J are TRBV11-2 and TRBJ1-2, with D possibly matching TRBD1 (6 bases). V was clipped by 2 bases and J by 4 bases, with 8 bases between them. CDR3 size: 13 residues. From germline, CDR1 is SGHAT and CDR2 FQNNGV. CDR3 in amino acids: CASSLSGVYGYTF. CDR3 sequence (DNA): TGTGCCAGCAGCTTATCAGGGGTCTATGGCTACACCTTC.

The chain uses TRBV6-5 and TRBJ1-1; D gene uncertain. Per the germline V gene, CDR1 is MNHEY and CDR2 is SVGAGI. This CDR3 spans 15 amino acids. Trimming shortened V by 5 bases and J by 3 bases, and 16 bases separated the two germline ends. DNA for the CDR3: TGTGCCAGCAGTATACACCTCGACCAGGACACTGAAGCTTTCTTT. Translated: CASSIHLDQDTEAFF.

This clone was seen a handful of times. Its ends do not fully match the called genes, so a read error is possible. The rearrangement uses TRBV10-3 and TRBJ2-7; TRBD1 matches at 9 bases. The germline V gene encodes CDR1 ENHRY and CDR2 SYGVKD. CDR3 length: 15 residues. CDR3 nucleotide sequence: TGTGCCACCAGTGAGGTTCGGACAGGGGTCTTGGAGCAGTACTTC. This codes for CATSEVRTGVLEQYF.

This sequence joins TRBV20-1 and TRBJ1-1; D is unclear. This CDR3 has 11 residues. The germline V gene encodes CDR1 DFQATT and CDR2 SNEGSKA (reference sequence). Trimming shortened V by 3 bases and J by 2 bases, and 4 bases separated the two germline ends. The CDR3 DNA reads TGCAGTGCTAGGAGTAACACTGAAGCTTTCTTT. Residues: CSARSNTEAFF.

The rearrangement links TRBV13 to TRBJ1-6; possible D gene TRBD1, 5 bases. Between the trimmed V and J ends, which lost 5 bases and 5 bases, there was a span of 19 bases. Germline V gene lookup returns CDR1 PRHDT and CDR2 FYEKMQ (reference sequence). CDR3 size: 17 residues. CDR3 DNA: TGTGCCAGCAGCCAAAGATTCGCAGGGCCCCATAATTCACCCCTCCACTTT. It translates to CASSQRFAGPHNSPLHF.

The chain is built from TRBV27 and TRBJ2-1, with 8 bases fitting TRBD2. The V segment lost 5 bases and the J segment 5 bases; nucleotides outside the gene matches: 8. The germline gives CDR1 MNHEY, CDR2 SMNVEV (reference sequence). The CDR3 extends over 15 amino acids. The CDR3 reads CASSPFGGADNEQFF. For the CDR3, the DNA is TGTGCCAGCAGTCCCTTCGGGGGGGCTGACAATGAGCAGTTCTTC.

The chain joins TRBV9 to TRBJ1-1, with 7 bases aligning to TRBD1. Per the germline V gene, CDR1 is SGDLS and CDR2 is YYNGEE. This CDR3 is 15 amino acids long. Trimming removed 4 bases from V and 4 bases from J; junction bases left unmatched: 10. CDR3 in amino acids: CASSPQTGWATEAFF. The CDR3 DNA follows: TGTGCCAGCAGCCCCCAGACAGGGTGGGCCACTGAAGCTTTCTTT.

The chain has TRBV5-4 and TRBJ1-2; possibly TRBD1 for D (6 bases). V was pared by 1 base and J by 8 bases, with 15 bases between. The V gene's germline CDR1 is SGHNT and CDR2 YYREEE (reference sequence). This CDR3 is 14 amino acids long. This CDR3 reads CASSLKRGAWGYTF. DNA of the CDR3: TGTGCCAGCAGCTTGAAACGGGGGGCTTGGGGCTACACCTTC. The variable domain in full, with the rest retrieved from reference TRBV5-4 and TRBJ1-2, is ETGVTQSPTHLIKTRGQQVTLRCSSQSGHNTVSWYQQALGQGPQFIFQYYREEENGRGNFPPRFSGLQFPNYSSELNVNALELDDSALYLCASSLKRGAWGYTFGSGTRLTVV.

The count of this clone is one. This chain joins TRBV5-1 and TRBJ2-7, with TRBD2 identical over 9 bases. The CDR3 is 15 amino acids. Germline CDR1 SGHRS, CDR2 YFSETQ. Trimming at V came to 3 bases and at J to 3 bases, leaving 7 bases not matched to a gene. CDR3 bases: TGCGCCAGCAGCTCCCTGGCGGGGGGGCTCTACGAGCAGTACTTC. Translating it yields CASSSLAGGLYEQYF.

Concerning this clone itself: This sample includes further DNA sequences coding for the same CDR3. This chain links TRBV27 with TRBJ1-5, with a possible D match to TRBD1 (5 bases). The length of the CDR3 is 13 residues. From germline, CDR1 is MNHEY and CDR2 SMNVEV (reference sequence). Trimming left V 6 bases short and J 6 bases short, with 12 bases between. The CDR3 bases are TGTGCCAGCAGCCTTGGGGCGGCTCAGCCCCAGCATTTT. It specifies CASSLGAAQPQHF.

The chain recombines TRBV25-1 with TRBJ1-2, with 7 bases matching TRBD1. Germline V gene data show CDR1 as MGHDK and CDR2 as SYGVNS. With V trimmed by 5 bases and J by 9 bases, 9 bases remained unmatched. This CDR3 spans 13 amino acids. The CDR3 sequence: CASSRQGVDRYTF. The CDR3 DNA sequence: TGTGCCAGCAGTCGTCAGGGGGTAGATCGCTACACCTTC.

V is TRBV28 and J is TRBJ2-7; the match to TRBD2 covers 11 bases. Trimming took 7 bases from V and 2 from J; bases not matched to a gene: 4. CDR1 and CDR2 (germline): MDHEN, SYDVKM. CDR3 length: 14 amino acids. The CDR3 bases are TGTGCCAGCAAACCTAGCGGGGGGACCTACGAGCAGTACTTC. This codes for CASKPSGGTYEQYF.

CDR3 residues: CASSQDVGRGGSDTQYF. Written as DNA, the CDR3 is TGCGCCAGCAGCCAAGACGTTGGGAGGGGGGGGTCAGATACGCAGTATTTT. This rearrangement joins TRBV4-1 to TRBJ2-3; a weak D match, TRBD2 (7 bases). The germline CDR1 and CDR2 sequences are MGHRA and YSYEKL. V was clipped by 0 bases and J by 4 bases, with 17 bases between them. The CDR3 runs 17 residues.

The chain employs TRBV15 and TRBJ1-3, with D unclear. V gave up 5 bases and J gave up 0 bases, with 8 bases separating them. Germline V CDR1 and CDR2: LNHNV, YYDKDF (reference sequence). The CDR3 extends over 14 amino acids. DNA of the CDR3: TGTGCCACCAGCCTGAGGGTCTCTGGAAACACCATATATTTT. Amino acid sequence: CATSLRVSGNTIYF.

CDR3 residues: CSAVMGPLQTEAFF. The CDR3, as DNA: TGCAGCGCTGTGATGGGGCCGCTTCAGACTGAAGCTTTCTTT. V and J are TRBV29-1 and TRBJ1-1, with a possible D match to TRBD1 (5 bases). This CDR3 spans 14 amino acids. Germline values: CDR1 SQVTM, CDR2 ANQGSEA. V lost 7 bases to trimming and J lost 5 bases, with 20 bases between them.

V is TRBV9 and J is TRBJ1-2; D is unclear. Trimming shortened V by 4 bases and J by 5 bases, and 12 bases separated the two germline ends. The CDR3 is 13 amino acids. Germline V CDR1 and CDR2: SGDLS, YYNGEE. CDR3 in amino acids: CASSSRESYGYTF. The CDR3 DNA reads TGTGCCAGCAGCTCCCGAGAAAGTTATGGCTACACCTTC.

The CDR3 DNA follows: TGTGCCAGCAGCGTTCAGGGCTACGAGCAGTACTTC. This codes for CASSVQGYEQYF. The chain joins TRBV5-5 to TRBJ2-7, with a tentative D call TRBD1 (5 bases). Trimming took off 4 bases at V and 3 bases at J, with 8 bases between the two ends. The germline V gene encodes CDR1 SGHKS and CDR2 YYEKEE (reference sequence). The CDR3 spans 12 residues. The whole variable domain, remainder taken from reference TRBV5-5 and TRBJ2-7, is DAGVTQSPTHLIKTRGQQVTLRCSPISGHKSVSWYQQVLGQGPQFIFQYYEKEERGRGNFPDRFSARQFPNYSSELNVNALLLGDSALYLCASSVQGYEQYFGPGTRLTVT.

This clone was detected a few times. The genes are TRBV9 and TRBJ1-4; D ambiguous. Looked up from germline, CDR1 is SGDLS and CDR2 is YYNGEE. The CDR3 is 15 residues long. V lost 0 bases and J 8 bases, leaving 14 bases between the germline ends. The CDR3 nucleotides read TGTGCCAGCAGCGTAGCCCCGCGGTCGGAGGAAAAACTGTTTTTT. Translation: CASSVAPRSEEKLFF.

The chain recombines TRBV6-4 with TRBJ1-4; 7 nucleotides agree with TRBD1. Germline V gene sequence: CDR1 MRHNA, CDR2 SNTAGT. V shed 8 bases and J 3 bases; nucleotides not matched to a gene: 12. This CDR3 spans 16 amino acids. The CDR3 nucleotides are TGTGCCAGCGGTGGATCTGGACAGGACCCTAATGAAAAACTGTTTTTT. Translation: CASGGSGQDPNEKLFF.

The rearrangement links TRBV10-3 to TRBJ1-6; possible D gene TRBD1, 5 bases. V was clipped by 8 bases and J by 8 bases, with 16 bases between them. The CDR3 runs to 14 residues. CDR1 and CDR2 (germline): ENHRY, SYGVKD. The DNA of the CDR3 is TGTGCCATCGGCCCCGCTGGGGGGGATTCACCCCTCCACTTT. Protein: CAIGPAGGDSPLHF.

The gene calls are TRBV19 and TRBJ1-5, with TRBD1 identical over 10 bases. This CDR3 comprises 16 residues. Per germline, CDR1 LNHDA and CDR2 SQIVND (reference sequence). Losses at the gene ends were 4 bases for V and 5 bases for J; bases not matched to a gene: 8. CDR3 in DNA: TGTGCCAGTAGTAATCTCCGGGACAGGGGACATCAGCCCCAGCATTTT. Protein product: CASSNLRDRGHQPQHF.

This chain's CDR3 is CASSVGDRGRADTQYF. CDR3 DNA: TGTGCCAGCAGCGTAGGGGACAGGGGGCGCGCAGATACGCAGTATTTT. The V and J genes are TRBV7-9 and TRBJ2-3; 12 bases align to TRBD1. The CDR3 is 16 residues long. Germline V gene sequence: CDR1 SEHNR, CDR2 FQNEAQ (reference sequence). V shed 5 bases, J shed 4 bases, and the junction held 7 bases outside the gene matches.

Here the CDR3 reads CASSQTRDSWERQYF. As DNA, the CDR3 is TGTGCCAGCAGCCAAACCCGGGATAGTTGGGAACGCCAGTACTTC. The chain joins TRBV3-1 (or the pseudogene TRBV3-2) to TRBJ2-5; tentatively, D is TRBD2 (5 bases). CDR1 and CDR2 (germline): LGHDT, YNNKEL (reference sequence). The CDR3 is made up of 15 amino acids. Trimming cost V 2 bases and J 10 bases, with 20 bases left between them.

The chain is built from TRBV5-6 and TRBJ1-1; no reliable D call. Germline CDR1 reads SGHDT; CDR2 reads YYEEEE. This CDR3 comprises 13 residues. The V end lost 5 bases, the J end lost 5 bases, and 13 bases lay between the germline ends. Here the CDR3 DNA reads TGTGCCAGCAGTCAAAGGACGGGAACTGAAGCTTTCTTT. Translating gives CASSQRTGTEAFF.

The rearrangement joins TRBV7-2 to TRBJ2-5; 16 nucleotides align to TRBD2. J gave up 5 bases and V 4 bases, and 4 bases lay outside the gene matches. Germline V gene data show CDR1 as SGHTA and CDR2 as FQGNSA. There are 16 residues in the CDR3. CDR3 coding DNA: TGTGCCAGCAGCTCGGGACTAGCGGGGGGGCAGGAGACCCAGTACTTC. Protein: CASSSGLAGGQETQYF.

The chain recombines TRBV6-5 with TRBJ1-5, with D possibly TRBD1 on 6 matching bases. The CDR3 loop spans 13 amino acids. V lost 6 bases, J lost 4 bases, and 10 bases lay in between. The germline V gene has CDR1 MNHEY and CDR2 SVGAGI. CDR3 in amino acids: CASRDSRNQPQHF. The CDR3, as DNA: TGTGCCAGCAGGGACAGCCGAAATCAGCCCCAGCATTTT.